This T cell receptor (beta chain) was identified in a study of beta chain features in type 1 diabetes. At the level of the study: In all, 107,917,701 sorted cells from all samples were analyzed.

The investigators reverse transcribed all of the isolated RNA, so they sequenced expressed TCRB transcripts. Using immunoSEQ multiplex PCR, the repertoire was profiled, and TCRdb retains in-frame clones only, with some absent. Seen here are roughly 370,000 clones, more than 11% observed once, and the top ten hold about 0.04%. This clone was counted between two and nine times. The V end was cut by 1 base, the J end by 2 bases, with 15 bases between. Germline V CDR1 and CDR2: LNHDA, SQIVND (reference sequence). The CDR3 contains 17 residues. A sort by CD45RO/CCR7/CD25/CD127/CD95/CD27 yielded CD4+ naive, central memory, regulatory and stem cell-like memory cells.

This chain uses TRBV19 with TRBJ1-5; D is ambiguous. Sequencing input: naive CD4+ T cells from blood. This sequence originates from a man aged 25 to 40 in good health. CDR3 region: CASSIGPRPIGNQPQHF. DNA of the CDR3: TGTGCCAGTAGTATAGGACCCCGGCCCATCGGCAATCAGCCCCAGCATTTT.